A selection of T cell receptor beta chains follows, all from one sample in a study of molecular identifiers for immune sequencing clone quantification. TCRdb re-derived calls from the PCR reads in MiXCR, one entry per CDR3 protein. The repertoire holds hundreds of thousands of distinct CDR3 sequences, with about 23% as singletons. The specimen was naive CD8+ T cells from blood, with Jurkat cell RNA spiked in. The receptors derive from a human donor in good health. Some libraries in this study had Jurkat cell RNA spiked in. Each CDR3 is given with its conserved first and last residue. A D gene is named only where the DNA matches it firmly. Clone size is stated in some rows and not others, as once, few, many or a class when expanded.

>few|TRBD1|TRBJ1-1|14|TRBV12-3/TRBV12-4
CASTQDRTDTEAFF
TGTGCCAGCACCCAGGACAGGACGGACACTGAAGCTTTCTTT
>few|NA|TRBJ1-1|15|TRBV19
CASRWVFRLNTEAFF
TGTGCCAGTAGGTGGGTTTTCCGATTAAACACTGAAGCTTTCTTT
>few|TRBD2|TRBJ2-3|17|TRBV30
CAWSVAGGGRLERTQYF
TGTGCCTGGAGTGTCGCGGGTGGCGGGAGGCTCGAAAGGACGCAGTATTTT
>few|NA|TRBJ2-7|13|TRBV19
CASSGGFSYEQYF
TGTGCCAGTAGTGGAGGATTCTCCTACGAGCAGTACTTC
>NA|NA|TRBJ2-7|14|TRBV13
CASSLGGRFYEQYF
TGTGCCAGCAGCTTAGGTGGCCGGTTCTACGAGCAGTACTTC
>NA|TRBD2|TRBJ2-2|19|TRBV2
CASSRTGTSGRLDTGELLF
TGTGCCAGCAGTCGCACCGGGACTAGCGGGAGACTTGACACCGGGGAGCTGCTTTTT
>many|NA|TRBJ2-3|12|TRBV7-9
CASRTPADTQYF
TGTGCCAGCAGAACCCCCGCAGATACGCAGTATTTT
>NA|NA|TRBJ2-3|14|TRBV7-9
CASSQIRLPGTQYF
TGTGCCAGCAGCCAAATTAGACTCCCCGGTACGCAGTATTTT
>many|NA|TRBJ1-2|11|TRBV5-6
CASSLGNGYTF
TGTGCCAGCAGTTTAGGGAATGGCTACACCTTC
>NA|NA|TRBJ2-2|14|TRBV28
CAIPGPSNTGELFF
TGTGCCATCCCGGGACCCTCGAACACCGGGGAGCTGTTTTTT
>NA|NA|TRBJ2-7|17|TRBV7-9
CASSQSQDSALTYEQYF
TGTGCCAGCAGCCAAAGCCAGGACAGTGCACTCACCTACGAGCAGTACTTC
>many|NA|TRBJ2-5|14|TRBV13
CASSPRLEKETQYF
TGTGCCAGCAGCCCCCGGTTAGAAAAAGAGACCCAGTACTTC
>NA|TRBD2|TRBJ2-3|18|TRBV7-2
CASSLDYAVAGSTDTQYF
TGTGCCAGCAGCTTAGATTACGCAGTAGCGGGGAGCACAGATACGCAGTATTTT
>many|TRBD2|TRBJ2-3|16|TRBV7-2
CASSLPPSGPTDTQYF
TGTGCCAGCAGCCTCCCGCCTAGCGGGCCCACAGATACGCAGTATTTT
>few|TRBD2|TRBJ2-7|15|TRBV27
CASGGLAGVRYEQYF
TGTGCCAGCGGGGGACTAGCGGGAGTCAGGTACGAGCAGTACTTC
>NA|TRBD2|TRBJ2-1|17|TRBV27
CASSPLPVSGRANEQFF
TGTGCCAGCAGTCCTTTACCCGTTAGCGGGAGGGCCAATGAGCAGTTCTTC
>many|NA|TRBJ2-2|16|TRBV9
CASSVAPGSYTGELFF
TGTGCCAGCAGCGTAGCTCCTGGCAGCTACACCGGGGAGCTGTTTTTT
>many|TRBD1|TRBJ1-1|13|TRBV5-5
CASLRGPGTEAFF
TGTGCCAGCCTCAGGGGGCCGGGAACTGAAGCTTTCTTT
>NA|NA|TRBJ2-7|14|TRBV27
CASRRGGVSYEQYF
TGTGCCAGCAGAAGGGGGGGGGTCTCCTACGAGCAGTACTTC
>many|TRBD2|TRBJ2-7|17|TRBV4-3
CASSQDRPTSGSYEQYF
TGCGCCAGCAGCCAAGATCGCCCGACTAGCGGATCCTACGAGCAGTACTTC
>NA|TRBD2|TRBJ2-3|19|TRBV11-3
CASSSPPGSTGGPTDTQYF
TGTGCCAGCAGCTCCCCCCCTGGATCGACGGGGGGGCCCACAGATACGCAGTATTTT
>NA|NA|TRBJ2-5|14|TRBV9
CASGVSGVLETQYF
TGTGCCAGCGGCGTTTCAGGGGTCTTGGAGACCCAGTACTTC
>NA|NA|TRBJ2-2|12|TRBV7-6
CASSPVAGELFF
TGTGCCAGCAGCCCAGTTGCCGGGGAGCTGTTTTTT
>many|NA|TRBJ1-1|12|TRBV6-2/TRBV6-3
CASSLRTDEAFF
TGTGCCAGCAGCTTACGGACCGATGAAGCTTTCTTT
>once|TRBD1|TRBJ2-6|15|TRBV6-2/TRBV6-3
CASSQGQSGANVPTF
TGTGCCAGCAGTCAGGGACAGTCCGGGGCCAACGTCCCGACTTTC
>many|NA|TRBJ2-7|14|TRBV29-1
CSVTPGQGGYEQYF
TGCAGCGTTACTCCGGGGCAGGGGGGCTACGAGCAGTACTTC
>many|NA|TRBJ1-1|17|TRBV27
CASSSRTSMGRGTEAFF
TGTGCCAGCAGTTCCCGAACGAGCATGGGACGAGGGACTGAAGCTTTCTTT
>many|NA|TRBJ2-5|13|TRBV4-1
CASSQDGAETQYF
TGCGCCAGCAGCCAAGACGGAGCAGAGACCCAGTACTTC
>NA|NA|TRBJ2-7|14|TRBV4-1
CASSQRQRSAEQYF
TGCGCCAGCAGCCAACGACAGCGGTCCGCCGAGCAGTACTTC
>NA|TRBD2|TRBJ2-7|15|TRBV27
CASSPSGGAPYEQYF
TGTGCCAGCAGTCCATCCGGGGGGGCCCCCTACGAGCAGTACTTC
>many|NA|TRBJ1-5|13|TRBV6-2/TRBV6-3
CASSYWVNQPQHF
TGTGCCAGCAGTTACTGGGTGAATCAGCCCCAGCATTTT
>many|TRBD1|TRBJ2-1|13|TRBV2
CAGTEVYYNEQFF
TGTGCTGGGACAGAAGTTTACTACAATGAGCAGTTCTTC
>few|NA|TRBJ1-5|16|TRBV2
CASSLWEEVGNQPQHF
TGTGCCAGCAGTCTCTGGGAAGAGGTTGGCAATCAGCCCCAGCATTTT